This T cell receptor beta chain was profiled in a study of blood T cell repertoires in COVID-19. The germline gives CDR1 SGHKS, CDR2 YYEKEE (reference sequence). The CDR3 length is 16 residues. V lost 0 bases to trimming and J lost 3 bases; unmatched junction nucleotides: 4. The protocol was immunoSEQ multiplex PCR, while the TCRdb copy is restricted to in-frame clones and leaves out a portion. The repertoire holds fewer than 250,000 clones, with around 89% as singletons. Study members were between roughly 18 and 90 years old and lived in roughly 24 US regions. No more than 2 weeks before study entry, exposed participants had met a case of COVID-19.

The sequenced sample was PBMCs or T cells enriched from blood (not recorded which). The chain couples TRBV5-5 to TRBJ2-1, with 9 bases fitting TRBD2. This TCR was recovered from a middle-aged man who had been exposed to COVID-19. The CDR3 sequence: CASSLEASGIYNEQFF. CDR3 nucleotide sequence: TGTGCCAGCAGCTTGGAGGCTAGCGGGATCTACAATGAGCAGTTCTTC.